This T cell receptor (beta chain) is from a study of technical replicates of blood from several donors. The repertoire was sequenced with immunoSEQ multiplex PCR; TCRdb's copy has only in-frame clones and lacks some. The repertoire includes around 65,000 clones, approximately 83% of them detected once, and approximately 4.7% sits in the top ten. The sample holds one count of this clone. The CDR3 sequence is 16 residues long. CDR1 and CDR2 from the germline V gene are SGHDT and YYEEEE. J gave up 1 base and V 7 bases, and 11 bases lay outside the gene matches. The sample comprised PBMCs. The receptor was derived from a human donor in good health. Some clones in this sample may be carry-over from other donors' samples. This chain links TRBV5-6 with TRBJ2-5; 9 bases match TRBD1. The CDR3 spells CASGPGTGWFQETQYF. DNA for the CDR3: TGTGCCAGCGGTCCCGGGACAGGGTGGTTCCAAGAGACCCAGTACTTC.